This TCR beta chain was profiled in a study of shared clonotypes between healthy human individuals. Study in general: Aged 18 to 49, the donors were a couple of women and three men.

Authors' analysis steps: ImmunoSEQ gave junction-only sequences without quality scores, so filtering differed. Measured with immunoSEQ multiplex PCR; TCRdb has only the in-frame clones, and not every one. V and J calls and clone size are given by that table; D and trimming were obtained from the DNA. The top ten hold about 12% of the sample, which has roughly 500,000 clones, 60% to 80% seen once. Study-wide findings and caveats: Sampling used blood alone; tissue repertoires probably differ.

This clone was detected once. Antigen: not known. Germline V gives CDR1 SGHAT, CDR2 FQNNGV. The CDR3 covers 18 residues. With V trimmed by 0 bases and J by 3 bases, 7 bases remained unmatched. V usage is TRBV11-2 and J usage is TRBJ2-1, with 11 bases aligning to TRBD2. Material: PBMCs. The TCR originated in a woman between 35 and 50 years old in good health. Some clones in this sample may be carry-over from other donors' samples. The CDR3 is CASSLESGLAGFYNEQFF. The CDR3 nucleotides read TGTGCCAGCAGCTTAGAATCTGGACTAGCGGGTTTCTACAATGAGCAGTTCTTC.